This T cell receptor beta chain is from a study of OX40 agonist ivuxolimab in advanced cancers. Study-wide context: Ivuxolimab, which targeted the costimulatory receptor OX40 (CD134), was an agonistic, fully human IgG2 monoclonal antibody. The paper describes the monotherapy dose-escalation part (N of about 47 patients) of the phase I trial of ivuxolimab. Prior anti-PD-1, anti-PD-L1 or anti-CTLA-4 therapy was permitted, and checkpoint inhibitors had been received by roughly 40% of dose-escalation patients. In the dose-escalation cohort, more than 75% of patients were male, and the mean age was roughly 60 years, with a range of roughly 20 to 80. Intravenous ivuxolimab was administered to patients every 2 weeks at six dose levels: 0.01, 0.1, 0.3, 1.5, 3 and 10 mg/kg. Partial responses were achieved by three dose-escalation patients, of whom one had hepatocellular carcinoma and two had cutaneous melanoma. Of the 50 to 55 dose-escalation patients, hepatocellular carcinoma was present in approximately 20, melanoma in approximately 15, renal cell carcinoma in 9 and head and neck cancer in 9. The point of sequencing TCRbeta in the periphery was to test whether ivuxolimab changed TCR sequence diversity and drove clonal T-cell expansion.

Patients with a history of autoimmune disease or receiving systemic immunosuppression were excluded from the trial. In every dose cohort, peripheral blood was drawn for TCR sequencing at baseline, cycle 4 day 1, and cycle 7 day 1. Samples came from an open-label, multicenter, first-in-human phase I dose-escalation trial of ivuxolimab. Adults with locally advanced or metastatic head and neck squamous cell, hepatocellular, melanoma or renal cell carcinoma were enrolled in the trial. Before TCR sequencing, CD4+ and CD8+ T cells were separately sorted from peripheral blood. Concerning this clone: No antigen is known for it. No quality values exist for individual bases; no much larger clone is one base distant.

Overall study outcomes, separate from this receptor: At doses from 0.1 to 3.0 mg/kg, clonal expansion was seen in both CD4+ and CD8+ blood T cells between baseline and week 6. Low levels of normalized T-cell clonal expansion were also shown by some nonresponding patients. Which antigens the clonally expanded peripheral T cells were specific for was not determined. After ivuxolimab, CD8+ T cells had more expanded clones than CD4+ T cells on average. In the 0.1-3.0 mg/kg groups, partial responders had among the lowest normalized peripheral clonal expansion, particularly in CD8+ T cells.

CDR1 and CDR2 are drawn from the germline V gene: MNHEY, SVGAGI. Spanning cysteine to phenylalanine, the CDR3 consists of 14 amino acids. The kept DNA is CDR3 alone, 42 bases in frame from the first base. V gives up 3 bases and J gives up 2 bases, and the segment between their germline ends measures 11 bases. Genomic DNA was extracted from sorted cells for sequencing of the TCRbeta CDR3 region. TCRbeta CDR3 regions were sequenced using the immunoSEQ Assay. The immuneACCESS repertoire file appears here via TCRdb, limited to in-frame rearrangements. These files lack a portion of the clones; in checked studies, under half of the deficit traces to unresolved V genes, and the cause of the others is not known. Counted in this sample were approximately 18,000 clones; around 80% of them appeared once. 20% to 30% of the sample comes from the top ten.

The sample in question was CD4+ or CD8+ T cells sorted from blood, obtained in a trial of the OX40 agonist ivuxolimab. This receptor was taken from an adult with an advanced solid tumor such as melanoma, head and neck, liver or kidney cancer. The chain was built from TRBV6-5 and TRBJ2-7, with an unclear D gene assignment. The DNA sequence follows: TGTGCCAGCAGTTATTTCGCTCCAGCCTACGAGCAGTACTTC. It translates as CASSYFAPAYEQYF.